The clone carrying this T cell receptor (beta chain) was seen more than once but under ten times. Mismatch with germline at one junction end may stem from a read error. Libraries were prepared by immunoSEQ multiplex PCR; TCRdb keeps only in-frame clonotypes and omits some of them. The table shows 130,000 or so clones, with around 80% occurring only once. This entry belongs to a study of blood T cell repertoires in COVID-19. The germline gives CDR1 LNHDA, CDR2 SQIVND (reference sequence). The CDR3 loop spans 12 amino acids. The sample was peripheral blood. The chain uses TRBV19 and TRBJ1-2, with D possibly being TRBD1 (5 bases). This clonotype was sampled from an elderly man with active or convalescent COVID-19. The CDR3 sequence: CASTAGLYGYSF. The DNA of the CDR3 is TGTGCCAGTACAGCGGGACTTTATGGCTACAGCTTC.